This T cell receptor (beta chain) emerged from a study of identifying expanded T cells in peripheral blood. Using immunoSEQ multiplex PCR, the repertoire was profiled, and TCRdb retains in-frame clones only, with some absent. The sample carries more than 85,000 clones, about 88% recorded once. This clone was seen a few times. Its antigen remains unknown. Other DNA sequences from this sample encode an identical CDR3 as well. General study points: Clone count variance between approximately two-week samples rose with total template count.

This TCR was recovered from a person aged 18 to 75 in good health. Material for sequencing was blood.

CDR3: CASSLTGLNEQFF. The CDR3, as DNA: TGTGCCAGCAGCTTAACAGGACTGAATGAGCAGTTCTTC. The gene calls are TRBV7-3 and TRBJ2-1; a possible D gene is TRBD2 (5 bases). Trimming left V 0 bases short and J 7 bases short, with 7 bases between. CDR1 and CDR2 (germline): SGHTA, FQGTGA. The CDR3 contains 13 residues.